This record concerns one TCR beta chain sequence. The clone's antigen remains unknown. Nothing much larger sits one base from this clone, and base qualities are not available. The CDR3 regions of human TCRbeta chains were analyzed by immunosequencing. Under the source paper's analysis protocol: Repertoire TCRs were matched against a reference library of SARS-CoV-2-specific TCRs generated with the MIRA antigen-specificity platform. Breadth meant the fraction of unique TCRs that were SARS-CoV-2-associated, whereas depth meant the fraction of total T cells that were SARS-CoV-2-associated. Using the MIRA data, each spike-specific TCR was mapped to the spike region that the TCR reacts to and placed in a CD4 or CD8 class. Log10-transformed breadth and depth values were compared by one-way ANOVA with Sidak's multiple comparisons tests. TCRdb carries this immuneACCESS record with in-frame sequences only. Its versions omit some clonotypes, under half of them owing to an unresolved V gene in the studies checked, with the rest unexplained. Clone size and V and J calls were adopted from that table, with D and trimming inferred from the DNA. Counted in this sample were 95,000 to 110,000 clones; about 94% of them appeared once. The ten largest account for roughly 5% of the sample.

This record belongs to a study of T cell responses to AZD1222 COVID-19 vaccine (dated by TCRdb to the early 2020s). With respect to the entire study: Because spike-specific TCR depth and breadth did not differ between the two schedules, AZD1222 recipients who got a second dose at roughly 4 weeks were pooled with those who got a second dose at roughly 12 weeks. TCR sequencing covered some 240 trial participants: some 210 given two doses of AZD1222 and approximately 25 given two doses of MenACWY control vaccine. Trial participants were enrolled by age into subgroups of 18-55, 56-69 and 70-plus years, and about 150, 27 and 61 TCR-sequenced participants, respectively, were included in these subgroups.

The time point label here, explained by the study, means: baseline before first vaccination. Samples from vaccinated people were obtained from the UK trials COV001 and COV002, which included a single-blind randomized controlled phase 2/3 trial of AZD1222 (ChAdOx1 nCoV-19) in healthy adults. Trial participant PBMC samples were collected at day 0 and day 28 after the second dose for TCRbeta chain sequencing. Broader findings and caveats from the paper: Vaccine-associated CD4 TCRs spanned the whole spike protein, with dominant responses in regions 160-218 and 743-854. Spike-specific TCR breadth and depth rose significantly after two AZD1222 doses compared with day 0 and with MenACWY recipients. No day 14 peak-response samples were available, so repertoires were characterized only after the peak T cell response. Only a handful of AZD1222 recipients were SARS-CoV-2 seropositive at baseline, limiting conclusions about previously exposed vaccinees. Epitopes outside the regions mutated in the B.1.351 and B.1.1.7 variants were reportedly recognized by nearly half of the unique spike-specific TCRs. In the small 56-69-year group, the increase in depth fell short of significance, most likely because of low power. Participants were mostly white British, with more females than males. The authors suggested clonal diversity may have been underestimated.

The germline V gene gives CDR1 as SGHAT and CDR2 as FQNNGV. At the junction V is shortened by 5 bases and J by 1 base; bases outside the gene matches: 7. There are 17 amino acids in the CDR3, from cysteine to phenylalanine inclusive. The kept DNA is CDR3 alone, 51 bases in frame from the first base. The chain is assembled from TRBV11-2 and TRBJ2-7, with 14 bases in between that match TRBD2. The receptor was isolated from an adult in good health. Sequences were derived from peripheral blood, sampled on day 0 of AZD1222 vaccination. The DNA is TGTGCCAGCAGCACGGGGACTAGCGGGAGTGTTTCCTACGAGCAGTACTTC. It is translated as CASSTGTSGSVSYEQYF.